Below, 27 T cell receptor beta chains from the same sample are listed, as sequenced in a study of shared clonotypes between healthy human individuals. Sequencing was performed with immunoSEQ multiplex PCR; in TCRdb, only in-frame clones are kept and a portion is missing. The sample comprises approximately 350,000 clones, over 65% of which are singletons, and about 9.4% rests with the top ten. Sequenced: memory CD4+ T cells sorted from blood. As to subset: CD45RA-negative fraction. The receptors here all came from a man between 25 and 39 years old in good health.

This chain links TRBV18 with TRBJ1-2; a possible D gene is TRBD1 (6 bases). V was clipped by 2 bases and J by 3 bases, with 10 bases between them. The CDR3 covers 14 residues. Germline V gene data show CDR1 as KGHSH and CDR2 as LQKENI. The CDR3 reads CASSPTGSDYGYTF. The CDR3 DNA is TGTGCCAGCTCACCAACAGGGTCGGACTATGGCTACACCTTC. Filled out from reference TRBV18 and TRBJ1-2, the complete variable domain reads NAGVMQNPRHLVRRRGQEARLRCSPMKGHSHVYWYRQLPEEGLKFMVYLQKENIIDESGMPKERFSAEFPKEGPSILRIQQVVRGDSAAYFCASSPTGSDYGYTFGSGTRLTVV.

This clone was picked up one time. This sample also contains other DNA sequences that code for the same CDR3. This chain's CDR3 is CASSPRDTYNEQFF. Here the CDR3 DNA reads TGTGCCAGCAGCCCCCGGGACACCTACAATGAGCAGTTCTTC. The chain couples TRBV9 to TRBJ2-1, with D perhaps TRBD1 (6 bases). Trimming removed 4 bases at V and 2 bases at J, with 10 bases between. The CDR3 is 14 amino acids. The germline V gene has CDR1 SGDLS and CDR2 YYNGEE.

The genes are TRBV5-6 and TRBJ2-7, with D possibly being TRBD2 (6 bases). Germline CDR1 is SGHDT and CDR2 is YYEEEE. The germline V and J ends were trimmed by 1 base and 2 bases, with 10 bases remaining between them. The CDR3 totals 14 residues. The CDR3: CASSLRAGPYEQYF. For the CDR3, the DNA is TGTGCCAGCAGCTTGCGCGCGGGACCCTACGAGCAGTACTTC.

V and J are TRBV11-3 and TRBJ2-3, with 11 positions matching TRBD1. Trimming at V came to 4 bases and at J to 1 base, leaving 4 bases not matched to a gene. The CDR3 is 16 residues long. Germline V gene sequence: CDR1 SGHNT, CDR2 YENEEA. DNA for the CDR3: TGTGCCAGCAGCTCCAGGACAGGGGGCGGCACAGATACGCAGTATTTT. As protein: CASSSRTGGGTDTQYF.

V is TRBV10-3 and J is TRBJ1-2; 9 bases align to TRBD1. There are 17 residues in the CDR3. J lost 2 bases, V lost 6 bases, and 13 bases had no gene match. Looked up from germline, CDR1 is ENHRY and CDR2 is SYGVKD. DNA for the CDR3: TGTGCCATCAGGCCGGGACAGGGCAGGGGGCACAACTATGGCTACACCTTC. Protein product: CAIRPGQGRGHNYGYTF.

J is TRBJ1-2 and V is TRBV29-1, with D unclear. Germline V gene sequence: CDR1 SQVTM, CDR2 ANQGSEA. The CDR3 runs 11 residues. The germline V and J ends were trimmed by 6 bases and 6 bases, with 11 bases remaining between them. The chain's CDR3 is CSVDEGHGYTF. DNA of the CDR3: TGCAGCGTGGATGAGGGTCATGGCTACACCTTC.

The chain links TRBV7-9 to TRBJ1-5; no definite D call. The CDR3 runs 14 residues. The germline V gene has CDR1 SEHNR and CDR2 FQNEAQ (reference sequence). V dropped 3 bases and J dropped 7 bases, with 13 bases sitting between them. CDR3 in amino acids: CASSLSVSEQPQHF. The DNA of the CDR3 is TGTGCCAGCAGCTTGTCCGTCTCCGAACAGCCCCAGCATTTT.

CDR3 sequence reads: CASRKTSGRYEQYF. The DNA of the CDR3 is TGTGCCAGCAGAAAGACTAGCGGACGGTACGAGCAGTACTTC. V gene TRBV6-5 combines with J gene TRBJ2-7; 9 nucleotides align to TRBD2. V was clipped by 6 bases and J by 4 bases; unmatched bases: 7. The CDR3 sequence is 14 residues long. CDR1 and CDR2 from the germline V gene are MNHEY and SVGAGI.

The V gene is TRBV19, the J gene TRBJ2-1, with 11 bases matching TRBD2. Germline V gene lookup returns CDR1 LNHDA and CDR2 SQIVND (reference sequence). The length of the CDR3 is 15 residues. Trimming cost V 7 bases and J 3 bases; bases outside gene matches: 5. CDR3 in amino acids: CASTTSGGFYNEQFF. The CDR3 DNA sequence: TGTGCCAGTACCACTAGCGGGGGATTCTACAATGAGCAGTTCTTC.

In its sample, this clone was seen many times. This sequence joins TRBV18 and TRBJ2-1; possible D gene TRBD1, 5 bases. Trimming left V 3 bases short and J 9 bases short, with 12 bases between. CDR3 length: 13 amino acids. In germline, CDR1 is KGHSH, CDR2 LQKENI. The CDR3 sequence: CASSPAGFGEQFF. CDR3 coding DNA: TGTGCCAGCTCACCGGCAGGGTTCGGTGAGCAGTTCTTC.

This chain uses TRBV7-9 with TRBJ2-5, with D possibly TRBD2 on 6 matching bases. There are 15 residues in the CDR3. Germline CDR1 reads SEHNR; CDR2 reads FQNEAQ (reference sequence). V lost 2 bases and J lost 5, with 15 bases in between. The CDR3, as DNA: TGTGCCAGCAGCTTATACAGCGGGTTCAGTGAGACCCAGTACTTC. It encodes CASSLYSGFSETQYF.

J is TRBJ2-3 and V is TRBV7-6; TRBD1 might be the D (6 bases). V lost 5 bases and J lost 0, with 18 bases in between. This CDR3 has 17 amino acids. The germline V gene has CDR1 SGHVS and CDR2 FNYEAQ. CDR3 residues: CASSPTHRAMSTDTQYF. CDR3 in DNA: TGTGCCAGCAGCCCGACTCACAGGGCAATGAGCACAGATACGCAGTATTTT.

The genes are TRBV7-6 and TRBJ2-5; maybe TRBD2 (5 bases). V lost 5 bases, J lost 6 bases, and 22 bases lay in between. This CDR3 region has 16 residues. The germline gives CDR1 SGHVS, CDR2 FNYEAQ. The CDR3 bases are TGTGCCAGCAGCCCAGAAGGACTGGCCGATGGAAAGACCCAGTACTTC. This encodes CASSPEGLADGKTQYF.

Here the CDR3 DNA reads TGTGCCTGGAGTCAGAGGGCGGGTCAGCCCCAGCATTTT. Protein product: CAWSQRAGQPQHF. This sequence joins TRBV30 and TRBJ1-5; no clear D gene. The germline V and J ends were trimmed by 2 bases and 6 bases, with 11 bases remaining between them. CDR3 length equals 13 residues. Germline CDR1 GTSNPN, CDR2 SVGIG (reference sequence).

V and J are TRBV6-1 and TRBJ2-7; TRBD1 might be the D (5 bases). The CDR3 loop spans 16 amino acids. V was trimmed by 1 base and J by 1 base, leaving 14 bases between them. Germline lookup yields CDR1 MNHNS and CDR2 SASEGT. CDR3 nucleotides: TGTGCCAGCAGTGAAGGTGTAAGGGGCGCGTCCTACGAGCAGTACTTC. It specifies CASSEGVRGASYEQYF.

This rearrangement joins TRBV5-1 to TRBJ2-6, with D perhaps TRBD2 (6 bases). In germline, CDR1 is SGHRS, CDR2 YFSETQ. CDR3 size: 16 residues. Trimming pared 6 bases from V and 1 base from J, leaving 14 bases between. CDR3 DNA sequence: TGCGCCAGCACCCGGGGGTTGGATTCTGGGGCCAACGTCCTGACTTTC. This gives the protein CASTRGLDSGANVLTF.

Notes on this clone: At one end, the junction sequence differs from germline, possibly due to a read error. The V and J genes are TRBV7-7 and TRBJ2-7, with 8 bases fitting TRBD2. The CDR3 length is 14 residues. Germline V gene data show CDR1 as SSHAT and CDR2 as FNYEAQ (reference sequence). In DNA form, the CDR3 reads TGTGCTAGCAGCCGGGGGGGGACATCCTACGAGCAGTACTTC. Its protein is CASSRGGTSYEQYF.

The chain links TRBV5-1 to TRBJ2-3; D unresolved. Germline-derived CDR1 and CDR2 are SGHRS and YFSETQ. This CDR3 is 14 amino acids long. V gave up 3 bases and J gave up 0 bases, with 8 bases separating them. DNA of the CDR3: TGCGCCAGCAGCTCTGAGGATAGCACAGATACGCAGTATTTT. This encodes CASSSEDSTDTQYF. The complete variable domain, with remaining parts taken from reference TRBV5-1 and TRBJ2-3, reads KAGVTQTPRYLIKTRGQQVTLSCSPISGHRSVSWYQQTPGQGLQFLFEYFSETQRNKGNFPGRFSGRQFSNSRSEMNVSTLELGDSALYLCASSSEDSTDTQYFGPGTRLTVL.

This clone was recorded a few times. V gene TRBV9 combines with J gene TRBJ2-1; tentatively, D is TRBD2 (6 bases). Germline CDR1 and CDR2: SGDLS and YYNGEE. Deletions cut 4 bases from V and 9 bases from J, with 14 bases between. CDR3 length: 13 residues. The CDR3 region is CASSPRLVGEQFF. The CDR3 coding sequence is TGTGCCAGCAGCCCCCGACTAGTTGGTGAGCAGTTCTTC.

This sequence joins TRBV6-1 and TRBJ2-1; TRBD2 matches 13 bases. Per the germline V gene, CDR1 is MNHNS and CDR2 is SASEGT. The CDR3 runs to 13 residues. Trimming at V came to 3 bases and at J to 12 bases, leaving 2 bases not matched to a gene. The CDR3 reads CASSDRLAGGQFF. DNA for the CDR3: TGTGCCAGCAGTGACAGACTAGCGGGAGGGCAGTTCTTC.

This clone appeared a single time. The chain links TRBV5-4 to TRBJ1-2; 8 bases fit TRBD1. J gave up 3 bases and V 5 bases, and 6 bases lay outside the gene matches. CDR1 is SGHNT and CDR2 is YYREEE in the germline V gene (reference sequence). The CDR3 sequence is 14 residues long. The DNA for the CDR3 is TGTGCCAGCAGATCGGACAGGGTGGACTATGGCTACACCTTC. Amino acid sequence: CASRSDRVDYGYTF.

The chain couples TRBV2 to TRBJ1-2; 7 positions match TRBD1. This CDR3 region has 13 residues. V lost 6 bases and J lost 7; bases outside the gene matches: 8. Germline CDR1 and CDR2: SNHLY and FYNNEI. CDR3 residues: CASSEGASFGYTF. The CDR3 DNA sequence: TGTGCCAGCAGCGAGGGGGCGTCCTTTGGCTACACCTTC. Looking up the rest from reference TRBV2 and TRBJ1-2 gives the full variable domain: EPEVTQTPSHQVTQMGQEVILRCVPISNHLYFYWYRQILGQKVEFLVSFYNNEISEKSEIFDDQFSVERPDGSNFTLKIRSTKLEDSAMYFCASSEGASFGYTFGSGTRLTVV.

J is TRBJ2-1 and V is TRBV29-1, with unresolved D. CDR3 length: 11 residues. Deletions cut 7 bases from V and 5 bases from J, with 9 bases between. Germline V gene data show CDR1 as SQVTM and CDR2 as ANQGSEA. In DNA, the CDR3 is TGCAGCGGATCTGCGGACAATGAGCAGTTCTTC. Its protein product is CSGSADNEQFF.

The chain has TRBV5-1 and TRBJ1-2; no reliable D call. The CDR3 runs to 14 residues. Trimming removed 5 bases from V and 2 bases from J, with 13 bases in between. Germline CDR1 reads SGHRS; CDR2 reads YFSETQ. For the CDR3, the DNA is TGCGCCAGCAGTTTAAAGACAAACAACTATGGCTACACCTTC. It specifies CASSLKTNNYGYTF.

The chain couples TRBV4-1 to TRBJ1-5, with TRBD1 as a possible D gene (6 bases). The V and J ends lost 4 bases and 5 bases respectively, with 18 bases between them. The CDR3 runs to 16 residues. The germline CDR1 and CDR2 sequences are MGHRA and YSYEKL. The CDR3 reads CASSPGPGDLDQPQHF. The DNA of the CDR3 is TGCGCCAGCAGCCCGGGCCCAGGGGACCTCGATCAGCCCCAGCATTTT.

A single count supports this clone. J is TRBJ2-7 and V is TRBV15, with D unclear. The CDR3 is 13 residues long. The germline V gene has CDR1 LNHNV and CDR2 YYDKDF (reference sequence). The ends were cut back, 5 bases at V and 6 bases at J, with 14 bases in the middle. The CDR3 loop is CATSFTDGGEQYF. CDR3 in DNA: TGTGCCACCAGCTTTACGGACGGCGGCGAGCAGTACTTC.

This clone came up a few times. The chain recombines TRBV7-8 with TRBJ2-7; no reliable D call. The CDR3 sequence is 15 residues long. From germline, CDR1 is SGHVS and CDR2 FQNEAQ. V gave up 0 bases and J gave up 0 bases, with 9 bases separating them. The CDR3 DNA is TGTGCCAGCAGCTTAGCTGCCACTCGCTCCTACGAGCAGTACTTC. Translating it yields CASSLAATRSYEQYF.